This is a list of T cell receptor beta chains from one sample in a study of CD8 T cells in Susac syndrome. Each CDR3 protein gets one entry after TCRdb re-called the immunoSEQ multiplex PCR reads with MiXCR. This sample has about 300,000 distinct CDR3 sequences, with roughly 85% found just once. The sequenced material came from CD8+ T cells from PBMCs. These receptors were obtained from a human donor with multiple sclerosis. Each CDR3 is given with its conserved first and last residue.

>TRBJ2-7|TRBV7-9
CASSPFLGGDSYEQYF
>TRBJ2-7|TRBV20-1
CSARDPLAPAGGEQYF
>TRBJ1-5|TRBV12-3/TRBV12-4
CASSPGTGYQPQHF
>TRBJ2-7|TRBV14
CASSRADSYEQYF
>TRBJ2-3|TRBV3-1
CASSHQSGPPDTQYF
>TRBJ1-2|TRBV6-5
CASSYGTGFYGYTF
>TRBJ2-1|TRBV27
CASAPYSVYNEQFF
>TRBJ2-3|TRBV3-1
CASSQISGSTDTQYF
>TRBJ1-3|TRBV27
CASRNGTARNTIYF
>TRBJ2-7|TRBV7-9
CASSRTGDEQYF
>TRBJ2-7|TRBV7-6
CASSILAGPIYEQYF
>TRBJ2-1|TRBV3-1
CASSQTVGVSYNEQFF
>TRBJ1-5|TRBV20-1
CSARGNATGGYSNQPQHF
>TRBJ2-7|TRBV5-1
CASSFPLEGSYEQYF
>TRBJ2-7|TRBV28
CATLSGAYEQYF
>TRBJ2-3|TRBV12-3/TRBV12-4
CASSLDYGRTDTQYF
>TRBJ2-7|TRBV27
CASITWTGGSYEQYF
>TRBJ1-1|TRBV2
CASSDPGNTEAFF
>TRBJ2-3|TRBV7-9
CASTSGRPRAQYF
>TRBJ1-1|TRBV6-1
CASSTRSLLNTEAFF